The clone carrying this T cell receptor (beta chain) has a count of ten or more. What it recognizes is unknown. This entry comes from a study of T cells after yellow fever vaccination. Study-level findings and limits: It was a weaker secondary response, yet one that peaked faster, at day 5 versus 15.

CDR1 SQVTM and CDR2 ANQGSEA come from the germline V gene. V gave up 6 bases and J gave up 9 bases; unmatched junction bases: 4. The CDR3 contains 10 residues. TCRdb re-called the 5' RACE reads with MiXCR, one entry per CDR3 protein. In the table there are under 600,000 distinct CDR3 sequences, about 13% of which are singletons. The receptor's source is a man aged 25 to 40 who received the YFV17D yellow fever vaccine. This material consisted of PBMCs, taken on the day of the yellow fever booster vaccination. The gene calls are TRBV29-1 and TRBJ1-1; 7 bases map to TRBD1. In nucleotides, the CDR3 is TGCAGCGTCGTGGGACAGCAAGCTTTCTTT. Translation gives CSVVGQQAFF.